Listed below are T cell receptor beta chains from one sample, sequenced in a study of cytomegalovirus exposure and HLA in healthy donors. The data were produced by immunoSEQ multiplex PCR, yet TCRdb's version contains in-frame clones alone and is incomplete. The sample lists 170,000 or so clones; around 86% were seen once. Sequenced sample: PBMCs. All receptors come from a middle-aged man in good health and CMV-seronegative. CDR3s include the opening cysteine and the closing phenylalanine or tryptophan. D genes are given only for firm matches. Clone size is shown for a subset of rows, as once, few, many or a class of expanded clone.

NA	NA	TRBV2	TRBJ1-2	CASSDSGGFGGYTF	TGTGCCAGCAGTGATTCCGGGGGATTTGGGGGCTACACCTTC
NA	NA	TRBV6-1	TRBJ1-2	CASSELAGYGYTF	TGTGCCAGCAGTGAGTTGGCAGGGTATGGCTACACCTTC
NA	TRBD2	TRBV9	TRBJ2-3	CASSVVGGSTDTQYF	TGTGCCAGCAGCGTAGTCGGGGGGAGCACAGATACGCAGTATTTT
NA	NA	TRBV6-5	TRBJ1-2	CASSPVGYGYTF	TGTGCCAGCAGTCCGGTCGGGTATGGCTACACCTTC
NA	NA	TRBV6-1	TRBJ1-2	CASSEQIDYGYTF	TGTGCCAGCAGCGAACAGATTGACTATGGCTACACCTTC
NA	NA	TRBV5-4	TRBJ1-2	CASSSTTGNYGYTF	TGTGCCAGCAGCTCGACCACAGGGAACTATGGCTACACCTTC
few	NA	TRBV7-2	TRBJ2-1	CASLHAGNVNEQFF	TGTGCCAGCCTACATGCGGGAAATGTTAATGAGCAGTTCTTC
once	TRBD2	TRBV9	TRBJ2-5	CASSVGLGLAVRQETQYF	TGTGCCAGCAGCGTAGGTTTAGGACTAGCGGTGAGGCAAGAGACCCAGTACTTC
few	NA	TRBV7-9	TRBJ2-7	CASRPESSYEQYF	TGTGCCAGCCGTCCGGAGAGCTCCTACGAGCAGTACTTC
NA	TRBD2	TRBV28	TRBJ2-5	CASSSWGTSGSGETQYF	TGTGCCAGCAGTTCGTGGGGGACTAGCGGGAGCGGAGAGACCCAGTACTTC
NA	NA	TRBV7-9	TRBJ2-1	CASSLGVGVIYNEQFF	TGTGCCAGCAGCTTGGGAGTGGGAGTTATCTACAATGAGCAGTTCTTC
NA	TRBD2	TRBV13	TRBJ2-3	CASSGPERGRLDTQYF	TGTGCCAGCAGCGGGCCCGAGCGGGGGAGGCTGGATACGCAGTATTTT
NA	NA	TRBV14	TRBJ2-7	CASSQATGPHEQYF	TGTGCCAGCAGCCAAGCTACAGGGCCCCACGAGCAGTACTTC
NA	NA	TRBV7-8	TRBJ2-7	CASSLASGHTYEQYF	TGTGCCAGCAGCTTAGCGTCCGGACATACCTACGAGCAGTACTTC
NA	TRBD2	TRBV30	TRBJ2-7	CAWSALGLAGFYEQYF	TGTGCCTGGAGTGCTCTCGGACTAGCGGGTTTCTACGAGCAGTACTTC
NA	NA	TRBV23-1	TRBJ2-7	CASSQLGKFSYEQYF	TGCGCCAGCAGTCAACTAGGTAAATTCTCCTACGAGCAGTACTTC
NA	NA	TRBV19	TRBJ2-7	CASSIGDGSGSYEQYF	TGTGCCAGTAGTATTGGAGACGGGTCGGGTTCCTACGAGCAGTACTTC
NA	TRBD2	TRBV14	TRBJ2-3	CATRTSSTDTQYF	TGTGCCACTCGGACTAGCAGCACAGATACGCAGTATTTT
NA	TRBD2	TRBV11-3	TRBJ2-3	CASSPTTSGDTQYF	TGTGCCAGCAGCCCCACGACTAGCGGGGATACGCAGTATTTT
NA	NA	TRBV28	TRBJ2-3	CASSLVSIDTQYF	TGTGCCAGCAGTTTAGTCTCTATAGATACGCAGTATTTT
NA	TRBD1	TRBV19	TRBJ1-3	CASKDRTGNTIYF	TGTGCCAGTAAGGACAGGACTGGAAACACCATATATTTT
NA	NA	TRBV5-5	TRBJ2-7	CASTRGDRVSYEQYF	TGTGCCAGCACCCGAGGCGATCGGGTCTCCTACGAGCAGTACTTC
NA	NA	TRBV14	TRBJ2-6	CASSPWGGAFKGSGANVLTF	TGTGCCAGCAGCCCATGGGGGGGGGCATTTAAAGGCTCTGGGGCCAACGTCCTGACTTTC
NA	TRBD2	TRBV5-1	TRBJ2-5	CASSFTSGGLETQYF	TGCGCCAGCAGCTTTACTAGCGGGGGGTTGGAGACCCAGTACTTC
NA	TRBD1	TRBV5-1	TRBJ1-4	CASSPTGAPNEKLFF	TGCGCCAGCAGCCCGACAGGGGCCCCTAATGAAAAACTGTTTTTT
NA	TRBD2	TRBV7-3	TRBJ2-1	CASSINGGGEVFF	TGTGCCAGCAGCATTAATGGCGGGGGGGAAGTGTTCTTC
NA	NA	TRBV27	TRBJ2-1	CASSFDGSSYNEQFF	TGTGCCAGCAGTTTTGACGGGAGCTCCTACAATGAGCAGTTCTTC
once	TRBD1	TRBV19	TRBJ1-1	CASSAGTGGTEAFF	TGTGCCAGTAGTGCGGGGACAGGGGGCACTGAAGCTTTCTTT
few	TRBD2	TRBV15	TRBJ2-1	CATSRDWGGNEQFF	TGTGCCACCAGCAGAGATTGGGGGGGGAATGAGCAGTTCTTC
NA	TRBD1	TRBV9	TRBJ2-7	CASSPRQGFTYEQYF	TGTGCCAGCAGCCCCCGACAGGGGTTTACCTACGAGCAGTACTTC
NA	TRBD2	TRBV5-1	TRBJ2-7	CASSSGTSGRSYEQYF	TGCGCCAGCAGCTCTGGGACTAGCGGGAGATCCTACGAGCAGTACTTC
NA	TRBD1	TRBV2	TRBJ2-5	CASRSRQGRSSAQYF	TGTGCCAGCAGATCAAGACAGGGGAGGAGCTCGGCGCAGTACTTC
NA	NA	TRBV15	TRBJ2-1	CATSREPGVYYNEQFF	TGTGCCACCAGCAGAGAACCGGGAGTCTACTACAATGAGCAGTTCTTC
NA	TRBD2	TRBV7-2	TRBJ2-3	CASSRLAGGPSDTQYF	TGTGCCAGCAGCCGACTAGCGGGAGGGCCCTCGGATACGCAGTATTTT
NA	TRBD2	TRBV7-3	TRBJ2-1	CASSLTGGTSSGNEQFF	TGTGCCAGCAGCTTAACAGGGGGGACTAGTAGTGGCAATGAGCAGTTCTTC
NA	NA	TRBV6-1	TRBJ1-1	CASSDSWIGVTEAFF	TGTGCCAGCAGTGACTCCTGGATAGGGGTCACTGAAGCTTTCTTT
once	TRBD2	TRBV4-1	TRBJ2-7	CASSQRLADLTYEQYF	TGCGCCAGCAGCCAACGACTAGCGGACCTGACCTACGAGCAGTACTTC
NA	TRBD1	TRBV9	TRBJ2-6	CASSKTGVGANVLTF	TGTGCCAGCAGCAAAACAGGGGTGGGGGCCAACGTCCTGACTTTC
NA	NA	TRBV7-9	TRBJ1-4	CASSSPKWANNEKLFF	TGTGCCAGCAGCTCCCCTAAATGGGCGAATAATGAAAAACTGTTTTTT
few	TRBD1	TRBV7-3	TRBJ1-1	CASSSQGAVRTEAFF	TGTGCCAGCAGCTCTCAGGGGGCGGTTCGCACTGAAGCTTTCTTT
NA	TRBD2	TRBV5-1	TRBJ2-3	CASSSQGPSGASTDTQYF	TGCGCCAGCAGCTCTCAAGGGCCTAGCGGAGCTAGCACAGATACGCAGTATTTT
NA	TRBD2	TRBV5-4	TRBJ2-2	CASSLGLAGSTGELFF	TGTGCCAGCAGCTTGGGGTTAGCGGGGTCAACCGGGGAGCTGTTTTTT
NA	NA	TRBV19	TRBJ1-6	CASKDTYNSPLHF	TGTGCCAGTAAGGACACATATAATTCACCCCTCCACTTT
once	NA	TRBV6-6	TRBJ1-6	CASSYRDTGHSPLHF	TGTGCCAGCAGTTACAGGGACACGGGACACTCACCCCTCCACTTT
NA	NA	TRBV11-2	TRBJ2-1	CASSLSLNNEQFF	TGTGCCAGCAGCTTAAGCTTAAACAATGAGCAGTTCTTC
NA	NA	TRBV30	TRBJ1-5	CAWSGTNSNQPQHF	TGTGCCTGGAGTGGCACTAATAGCAATCAGCCCCAGCATTTT
NA	NA	TRBV19	TRBJ1-4	CASSIHRATNEKLFF	TGTGCCAGTAGTATTCACAGGGCAACTAATGAAAAACTGTTTTTT
NA	NA	TRBV6-5	TRBJ1-1	CASSPKRDTEAFF	TGTGCCAGCAGCCCTAAGAGGGACACTGAAGCTTTCTTT
NA	NA	TRBV7-2	TRBJ2-5	CASSLRRVQETQYF	TGTGCCAGCAGCTTGAGGCGGGTTCAAGAGACCCAGTACTTC
NA	TRBD2	TRBV29-1	TRBJ2-3	CSARSGRGDTQYF	TGCAGCGCCCGTAGCGGGAGGGGGGATACGCAGTATTTT
NA	NA	TRBV6-1	TRBJ1-5	CASRENSYSNQPQHF	TGTGCCAGCAGGGAAAACAGCTATAGCAATCAGCCCCAGCATTTT